This TCR beta chain is from a study of siplizumab effects on memory and regulatory T cells. Only in-frame clones appear in the TCRdb table, and some are missing; sequencing was by immunoSEQ multiplex PCR. The sample holds nearly 95,000 clones, approximately 95% seen once. Concerning this clone itself: The antigen is unknown.

Findings and limits, study-wide: Proliferating Tregs in siplizumab cultures were never verified as suppressive. Alloreactive sequences tracing back to unstimulated CD4+ memory cells were significantly reduced by siplizumab.

The CDR3 runs 13 residues. Germline CDR1 is SEHNR and CDR2 is FQNEAQ (reference sequence). With 5 bases removed from V and 4 bases from J, the gap between germline ends came to 11 bases. This rearrangement joins TRBV7-9 to TRBJ1-1, with a tentative D call TRBD1 (5 bases). The TCR sequence derives from a human donor in good health. Sequenced sample: non-Treg CD4+ T cells sorted from blood. In DNA, the CDR3 is TGTGCCAGCAGCCGTGCGGGGGGCACTGAAGCTTTCTTT. Translation gives CASSRAGGTEAFF.